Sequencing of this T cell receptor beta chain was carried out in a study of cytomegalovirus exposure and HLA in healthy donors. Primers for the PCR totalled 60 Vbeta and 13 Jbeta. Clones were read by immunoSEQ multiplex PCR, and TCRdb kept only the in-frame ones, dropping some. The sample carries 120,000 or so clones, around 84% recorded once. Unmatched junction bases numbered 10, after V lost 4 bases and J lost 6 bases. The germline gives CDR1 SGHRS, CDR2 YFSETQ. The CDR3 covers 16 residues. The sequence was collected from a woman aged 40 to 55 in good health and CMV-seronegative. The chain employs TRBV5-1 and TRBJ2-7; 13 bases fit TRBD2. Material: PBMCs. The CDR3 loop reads CASSPGTSGTVGEQYF. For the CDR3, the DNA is TGCGCCAGCAGCCCAGGGACTAGCGGGACGGTCGGCGAGCAGTACTTC.